These 11 T cell receptor beta chains were all obtained from the same sample, sequenced in a study of human thymus T cells. Assay used: immunoSEQ multiplex PCR; TCRdb lists only in-frame clones, some missing. The sample yields around 120,000 clones, around 94% seen once. Corrective cardiac surgery supplied the resected thymus tissue. The specimen was thymus tissue. The receptors originated from a boy under two years old with a congenital heart defect but otherwise immunologically healthy.

The chain uses TRBV4-3 and TRBJ2-3, with TRBD2 matching 9 bases. The germline V gene encodes CDR1 LGHNA and CDR2 YSLEER. Trimming took 4 bases from V and 0 from J; bases not matched to a gene: 8. The length of the CDR3 is 17 residues. The CDR3 sequence is CASSRTRRGGSTDTQYF. The DNA for the CDR3 is TGCGCCAGCAGCCGGACGAGGCGGGGGGGAAGCACAGATACGCAGTATTTT.

The chain links TRBV5-4 to TRBJ2-7; D unresolved. CDR3 size: 12 residues. CDR1 SGHNT and CDR2 YYREEE come from the germline V gene (reference sequence). V was shortened by 4 bases and J by 3 bases, with 8 bases between the two germline ends. In DNA form, the CDR3 reads TGTGCCAGCAGCCCGGGTGGCTACGAGCAGTACTTC. Its translation is CASSPGGYEQYF.

The chain couples TRBV6-5 to TRBJ1-6; D gene uncertain. V was pared by 5 bases and J by 12 bases, with 17 bases between. Germline CDR1 and CDR2: MNHEY and SVGAGI. CDR3 length: 14 amino acids. CDR3 bases: TGTGCCAGCAGTCCTGGTTTAACTAGTATACCCCTCCACTTT. Amino acids: CASSPGLTSIPLHF.

The gene calls are TRBV5-6 and TRBJ2-5; 7 nucleotides agree with TRBD2. This CDR3 spans 18 amino acids. The V gene's germline CDR1 is SGHDT and CDR2 YYEEEE. V lost 1 base to trimming and J lost 1 base; unmatched junction nucleotides: 13. The CDR3 bases are TGTGCCAGCAGCTTGACGCCAGAAAAGCGGGGCCCCCAAGAGACCCAGTACTTC. The encoded protein is CASSLTPEKRGPQETQYF.

The count of this clone is one. The chain's CDR3 is CASSPQGQGGNEQYF. CDR3 DNA: TGTGCCAGCTCACCCCAGGGACAGGGAGGGAACGAGCAGTACTTC. This chain joins TRBV18 and TRBJ2-7; 9 bases align to TRBD1. The CDR3 extends over 15 amino acids. Germline values: CDR1 KGHSH, CDR2 LQKENI. After removal of 3 bases from V and 5 bases from J, the junction contained 8 bases not matched to a gene.

The genes are TRBV2 and TRBJ1-1; D is unclear. The ends were cut back, 6 bases at V and 6 bases at J, with 14 bases in the middle. Germline CDR1 and CDR2: SNHLY and FYNNEI. This CDR3 contains 13 residues. The CDR3 coding sequence is TGTGCCAGCAGACCCGGACGAGGCGCTGAAGCTTTCTTT. It is translated as CASRPGRGAEAFF.

The J gene is TRBJ2-7, the V gene TRBV12-5; TRBD2 might be the D (5 bases). The germline gives CDR1 LGHNT, CDR2 FRNRAP. V lost 1 base and J 3 bases, leaving 13 bases between the germline ends. The CDR3 is 15 residues long. The chain's CDR3 is CASGLAYLGSYEQYF. The DNA of the CDR3 is TGTGCTAGTGGTTTGGCATACTTGGGGAGCTACGAGCAGTACTTC.

The chain uses TRBV4-1 and TRBJ2-7; TRBD2 matches at 9 bases. V lost 0 bases and J lost 4; bases outside the gene matches: 13. Germline CDR1 is MGHRA and CDR2 is YSYEKL. The CDR3 sequence is 18 residues long. The CDR3 spells CASSQEFIASSGVYEQYF. DNA for the CDR3: TGCGCCAGCAGCCAAGAGTTTATCGCGTCTAGCGGGGTGTACGAGCAGTACTTC.

The V call is TRBV6-5, the J call TRBJ1-2, with TRBD1 matching over 8 bases. CDR1 and CDR2 (germline): MNHEY, SVGAGI. The CDR3 is 14 amino acids. The ends lost 4 bases at V and 3 bases at J; junction bases unmatched: 4. The CDR3 sequence is CASSFMTGDYGYTF. Written as DNA, the CDR3 is TGTGCCAGCAGTTTTATGACAGGGGACTATGGCTACACCTTC.

The rearrangement uses TRBV28 and TRBJ1-2, with D unclear. The germline V gene encodes CDR1 MDHEN and CDR2 SYDVKM. The CDR3 has 13 residues. V shed 6 bases and J shed 5 bases, with 13 bases lying between them. CDR3 loop: CASRATALYGYTF. CDR3 DNA: TGTGCCAGCAGAGCGACGGCCTTGTATGGCTACACCTTC.

The CDR3 region has the DNA TGCGCCAGCAGCTTGGCCCCAGAAGAGCAGTACTTC. Translation: CASSLAPEEQYF. V is TRBV5-1 and J is TRBJ2-7; D not resolved. The ends were cut back, 0 bases at V and 7 bases at J, with 8 bases in the middle. The CDR3 length is 12 residues. From germline, CDR1 is SGHRS and CDR2 YFSETQ.